Following are 15 T cell receptor beta chains from one sample sequenced in a study of CXCR3-negative and CXCR3-positive naive CD8 T cells. The study, taken as a whole, reports: Comparison of naive cells showed more hydrophobic TRB CDR3s in CXCR3-positive than in CXCR3-negative naive cells.

Researchers prepared the TRB cDNA libraries using 5' RACE with UMI labels. TCRdb reprocessed the 5' RACE reads and keeps a single row for each CDR3 protein, giving no DNA. This repertoire comprises roughly 6,600 distinct CDR3 sequences; its ten largest clones make up 1.4%. These receptors' antigens are unknown. Sample: naive CXCR3+ CD8+ T cells from blood. Indicated subset: CD45RO-CCR7+CD27+CD95- naive CD8+ T cells expressing CXCR3 (TNR3+). The receptor set was obtained from a human donor in good health. Some clones in this sample may be carry-over from other donors' samples.

This clonotype is labeled medium-sized (0.01 to 0.1%) based on frequency. V and J are TRBV6-6 and TRBJ2-1; lacking DNA, the TRBD2 call made by TCRdb goes unchecked. The CDR3 runs to 12 residues. CDR1 is MNHNY, CDR2 SVGAGI, per germline (reference sequence). The CDR3 is CASIGEGNEQFF.

The V and J genes are TRBV28 and TRBJ1-1; with no DNA, the TCRdb D assignment of TRBD1 cannot be verified. Per the germline V gene, CDR1 is MDHEN and CDR2 is SYDVKM. The CDR3 is 14 amino acids. This CDR3 is CASSHRGAGTEAFF.

Considering frequency, this clonotype is medium-sized. The chain has TRBV7-9 and TRBJ2-1; TCRdb's D gene call, TRBD1, goes unchecked for lack of DNA. The CDR3 contains 12 residues. Germline V CDR1 and CDR2: SEHNR, FQNEAQ (reference sequence). The CDR3 protein is CASSVDRVEQFF. Supplemented by reference TRBV7-9 and TRBJ2-1, the full variable domain reads DTGVSQNPRHKITKRGQNVTFRCDPISEHNRLYWYRQTLGQGPEFLTYFQNEAQLEKSRLLSDRFSAERPKGSFSTLEIQRTEQGDSAMYLCASSVDRVEQFFGPGTRLTVL.

Judged by frequency, this clonotype is medium-sized. The chain carries TRBV28 and TRBJ2-5; TCRdb proposes TRBD2, but this gene call is untestable without DNA. Germline V lookup: CDR1 MDHEN, CDR2 SYDVKM. There are 19 residues in the CDR3. This chain's CDR3 is CASWDSGLAGTYPRETQYF.

By frequency, this clonotype is medium-sized (0.01 to 0.1%). CDR3 residues: CASRSGGWGTEAFF. V gene TRBV13 combines with J gene TRBJ1-1. This CDR3 comprises 14 residues. Looked up from germline, CDR1 is PRHDT and CDR2 is FYEKMQ (reference sequence). The full variable domain, its missing parts supplied by reference TRBV13 and TRBJ1-1, is AAGVIQSPRHLIKEKRETATLKCYPIPRHDTVYWYQQGPGQDPQFLISFYEKMQSDKGSIPDRFSAQQFSDYHSELNMSSLELGDSALYFCASRSGGWGTEAFFGQGTRLTVV.

This clonotype is labeled medium-sized based on frequency. The chain's CDR3 is CSAPNFGADTEAFF. The chain links TRBV20-1 to TRBJ1-1; no DNA is available, so the TRBD1 call from TCRdb remains unchecked. The germline V gene has CDR1 DFQATT and CDR2 SNEGSKA (reference sequence). The CDR3 length is 14 residues.

The CDR3 loop is CASSYSRLAGVGTGELFF. This rearrangement joins TRBV6-2 or TRBV6-3 to TRBJ2-2; TCRdb names TRBD2, which stays unverified in the absence of DNA. CDR1 is MNHEY, CDR2 SVGEGT, per germline. This CDR3 region has 18 residues.

CDR3 sequence reads: CSADRPPNTEAFF. V gene TRBV20-1 combines with J gene TRBJ1-1. Germline loops: CDR1 DFQATT, CDR2 SNEGSKA (reference sequence). The CDR3 runs 13 residues.

The V call is TRBV29-1, the J call TRBJ1-3; as DNA is missing, the TRBD1 call by TCRdb cannot be tested. This CDR3 comprises 17 residues. Germline CDR1 reads SQVTM; CDR2 reads ANQGSEA. The chain's CDR3 is CSAILPGPNSSGNTIYF.

Frequency places this clonotype as medium-sized. The V call is TRBV29-1, the J call TRBJ2-1; without DNA, the TCRdb call of TRBD2 cannot be checked. Germline V CDR1 and CDR2: SQVTM, ANQGSEA. The CDR3 contains 13 residues. This CDR3 reads CSVEEGLVNEQFF.

Considering frequency, this clonotype is medium-sized. This chain joins TRBV6-6 and TRBJ2-1; checking the TCRdb D call of TRBD1 is not possible without DNA. Per the germline V gene, CDR1 is MNHNY and CDR2 is SVGAGI (reference sequence). This CDR3 is 15 amino acids long. This CDR3 reads CASSYSQERNNEQFF.

J is TRBJ2-2 and V is TRBV29-1; absent DNA, TCRdb's TRBD1 call cannot be checked. The CDR3 is 13 amino acids. The V gene's germline CDR1 is SQVTM and CDR2 ANQGSEA. CDR3 region: CSARQGNTGELFF.

The chain links TRBV19 to TRBJ1-1. This CDR3 region has 13 residues. From germline, CDR1 is LNHDA and CDR2 SQIVND (reference sequence). The CDR3 sequence is CASSISLNTEAFF.

According to its frequency, this clonotype is medium-sized. V and J are TRBV13 and TRBJ2-2; TCRdb outputs TRBD1, but without DNA this stays unchecked. CDR1 is PRHDT and CDR2 is FYEKMQ in the germline V gene (reference sequence). The CDR3 contains 14 residues. The CDR3 loop is CASRTTGDTGELFF.

CDR3 in amino acids: CASSQEQAGHNEQFF. This chain joins TRBV4-1 and TRBJ2-1; TCRdb lists TRBD2, though no DNA is available to test this call. The germline gives CDR1 MGHRA, CDR2 YSYEKL. The length of the CDR3 is 15 residues.